This T cell receptor beta chain is drawn from a study of metastatic and nonmetastatic thyroid tumors. The overall study: It was across blood and tumor or nodule tissue from malignant and benign thyroid patients that repertoires were compared. Findings and caveats of the study: When malignant thyroid tumors were compared with benign nodules, TCR beta diversity was reportedly significantly higher in the malignant tumors. This held in both blood and tumor samples.

The CDR3 extends over 15 amino acids. Trimming cost V 2 bases and J 8 bases, with 18 bases left between them. Germline-derived CDR1 and CDR2 are SGDLS and YYNGEE. This clone has ten or more counts. What it binds is not known. Source study methods: Clinicopathological groups differed in CDR3, with these differences serving to build a distant-metastasis classifier for papillary thyroid cancer. TCRdb reprocessed the PCR reads via MiXCR. Here the V and J calls rest on TCRdb's processing, not on the authors' analysis. This table has around 27,000 clones, 23% appearing once. Treatment of any kind had been given to no patient before thyroid surgery.

The sequence was obtained from a female donor with papillary thyroid cancer or a benign thyroid nodule (not recorded which). Some clones in this sample may be carry-over from other donors' samples. Sequencing was performed on blood. The chain uses TRBV9 and TRBJ2-3; the D gene is possibly TRBD2 (7 bases). CDR3 residues: CASSVGRAGASTQYF. CDR3 in DNA: TGTGCCAGCAGCGTGGGGAGGGCAGGGGCCAGTACGCAGTATTTT.